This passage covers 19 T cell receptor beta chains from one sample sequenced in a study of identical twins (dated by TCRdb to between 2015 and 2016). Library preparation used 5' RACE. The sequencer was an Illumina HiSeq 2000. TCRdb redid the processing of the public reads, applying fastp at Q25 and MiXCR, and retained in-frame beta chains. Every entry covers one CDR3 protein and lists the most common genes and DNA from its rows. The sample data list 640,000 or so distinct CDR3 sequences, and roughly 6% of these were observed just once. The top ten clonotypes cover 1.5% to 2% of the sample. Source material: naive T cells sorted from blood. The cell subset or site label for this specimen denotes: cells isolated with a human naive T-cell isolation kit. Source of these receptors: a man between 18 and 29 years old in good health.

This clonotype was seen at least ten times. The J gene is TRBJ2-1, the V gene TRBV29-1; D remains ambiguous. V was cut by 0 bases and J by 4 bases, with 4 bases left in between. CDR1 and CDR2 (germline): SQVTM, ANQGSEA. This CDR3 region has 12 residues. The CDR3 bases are TGCAGCGTTGAAGAAAGGTACAATGAGCAGTTCTTC. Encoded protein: CSVEERYNEQFF.

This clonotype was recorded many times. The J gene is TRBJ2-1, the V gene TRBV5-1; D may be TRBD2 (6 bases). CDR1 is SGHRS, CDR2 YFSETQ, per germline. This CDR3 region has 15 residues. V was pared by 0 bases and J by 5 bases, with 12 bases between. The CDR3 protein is CASSLVISGNNEQFF. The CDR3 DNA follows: TGCGCCAGCAGCTTGGTTATTAGCGGAAACAATGAGCAGTTCTTC.

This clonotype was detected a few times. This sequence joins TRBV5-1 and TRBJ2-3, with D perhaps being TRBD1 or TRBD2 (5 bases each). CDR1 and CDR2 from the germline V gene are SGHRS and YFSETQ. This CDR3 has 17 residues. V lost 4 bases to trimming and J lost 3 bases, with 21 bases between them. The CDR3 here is CASSRTSLRGWTDTQYF. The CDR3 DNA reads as TGCGCCAGCAGCCGGACCTCGTTGAGGGGATGGACAGATACGCAGTATTTT.

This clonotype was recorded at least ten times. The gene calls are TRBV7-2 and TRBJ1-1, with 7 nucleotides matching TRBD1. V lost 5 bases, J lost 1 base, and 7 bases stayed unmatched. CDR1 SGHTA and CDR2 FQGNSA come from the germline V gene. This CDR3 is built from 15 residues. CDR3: CASSPLGTANTEAFF. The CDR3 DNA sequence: TGTGCCAGCAGCCCACTCGGGACAGCGAACACTGAAGCTTTCTTT.

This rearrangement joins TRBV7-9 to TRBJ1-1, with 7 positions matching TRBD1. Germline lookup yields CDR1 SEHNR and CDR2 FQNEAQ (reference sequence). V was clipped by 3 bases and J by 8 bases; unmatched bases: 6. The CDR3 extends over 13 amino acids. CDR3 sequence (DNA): TGTGCCAGCAGCTTCCCGGACAGGATCGAAGCTTTCTTT. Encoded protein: CASSFPDRIEAFF.

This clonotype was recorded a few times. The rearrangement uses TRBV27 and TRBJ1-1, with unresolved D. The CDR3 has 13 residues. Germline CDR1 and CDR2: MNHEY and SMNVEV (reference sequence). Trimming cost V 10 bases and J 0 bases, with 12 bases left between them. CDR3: CATRGILNTEAFF. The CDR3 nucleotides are TGTGCCACCCGGGGTATCCTGAACACTGAAGCTTTCTTT.

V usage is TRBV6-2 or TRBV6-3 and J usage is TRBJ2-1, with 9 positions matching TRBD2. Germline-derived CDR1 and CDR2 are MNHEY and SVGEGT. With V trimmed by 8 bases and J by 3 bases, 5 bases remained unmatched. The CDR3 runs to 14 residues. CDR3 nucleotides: TGTGCCAGCGACGTTAGCGGGGGCTACAATGAGCAGTTCTTC. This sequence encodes CASDVSGGYNEQFF.

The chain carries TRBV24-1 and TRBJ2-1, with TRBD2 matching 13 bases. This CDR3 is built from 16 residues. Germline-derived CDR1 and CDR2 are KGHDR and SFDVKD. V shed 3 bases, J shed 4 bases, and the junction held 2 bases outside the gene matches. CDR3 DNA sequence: TGTGCCACCAGTGATGGGACTAGCGGGAATTACAATGAGCAGTTCTTC. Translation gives CATSDGTSGNYNEQFF.

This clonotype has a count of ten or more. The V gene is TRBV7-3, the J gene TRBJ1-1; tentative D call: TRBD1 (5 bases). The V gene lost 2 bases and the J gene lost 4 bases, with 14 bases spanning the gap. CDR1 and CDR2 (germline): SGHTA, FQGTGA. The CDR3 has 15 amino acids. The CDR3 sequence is CASSLEGGGTTEAFF. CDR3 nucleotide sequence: TGTGCCAGCAGCTTAGAAGGCGGCGGGACCACTGAAGCTTTCTTT. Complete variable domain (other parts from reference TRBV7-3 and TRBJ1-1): GAGVSQTPSNKVTEKGKYVELRCDPISGHTALYWYRQSLGQGPEFLIYFQGTGAADDSGLPNDRFFAVRPEGSVSTLKIQRTERGDSAVYLCASSLEGGGTTEAFFGQGTRLTVV.

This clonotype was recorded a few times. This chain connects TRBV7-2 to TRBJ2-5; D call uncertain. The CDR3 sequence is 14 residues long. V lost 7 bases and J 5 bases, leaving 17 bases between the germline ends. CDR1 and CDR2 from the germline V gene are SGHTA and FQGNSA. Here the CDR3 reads CASTLLIISETQYF. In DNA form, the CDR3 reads TGTGCCAGCACCCTCCTTATTATTTCGGAGACCCAGTACTTC.

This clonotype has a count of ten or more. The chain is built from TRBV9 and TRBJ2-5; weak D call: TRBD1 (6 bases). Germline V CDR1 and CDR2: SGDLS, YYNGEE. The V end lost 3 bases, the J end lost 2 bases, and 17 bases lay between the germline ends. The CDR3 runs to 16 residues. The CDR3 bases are TGTGCCAGCAGCGCAAACCCCCAGGGGAATCAAGAGACCCAGTACTTC. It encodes CASSANPQGNQETQYF.

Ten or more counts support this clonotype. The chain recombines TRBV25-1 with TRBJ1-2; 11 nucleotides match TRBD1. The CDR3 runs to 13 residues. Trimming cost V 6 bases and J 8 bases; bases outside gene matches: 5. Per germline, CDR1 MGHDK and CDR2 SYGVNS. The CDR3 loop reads CASRGQGGWGYTF. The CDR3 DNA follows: TGTGCCAGCAGGGGACAGGGGGGCTGGGGCTACACCTTC.

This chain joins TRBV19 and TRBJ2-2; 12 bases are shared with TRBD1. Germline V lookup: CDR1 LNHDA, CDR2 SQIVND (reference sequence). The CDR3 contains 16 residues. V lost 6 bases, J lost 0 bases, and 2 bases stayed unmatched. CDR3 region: CASSGTGGTNTGELFF. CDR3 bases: TGTGCCAGTAGCGGGACAGGGGGCACGAACACCGGGGAGCTGTTTTTT.

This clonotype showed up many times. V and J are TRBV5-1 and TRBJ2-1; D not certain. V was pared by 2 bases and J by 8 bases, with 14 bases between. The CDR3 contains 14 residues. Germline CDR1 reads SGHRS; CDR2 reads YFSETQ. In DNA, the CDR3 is TGCGCCAGCAGCTTAAAGATCCTTGGGGATGAGCAGTTCTTC. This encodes CASSLKILGDEQFF.

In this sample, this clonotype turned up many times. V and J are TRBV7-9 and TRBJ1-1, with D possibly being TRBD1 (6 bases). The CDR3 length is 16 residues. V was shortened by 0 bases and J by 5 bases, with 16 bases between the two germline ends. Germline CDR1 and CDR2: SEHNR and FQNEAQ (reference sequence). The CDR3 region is CASSLASGRGPTEAFF. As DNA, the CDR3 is TGTGCCAGCAGCTTAGCATCGGGCAGGGGCCCTACTGAAGCTTTCTTT.

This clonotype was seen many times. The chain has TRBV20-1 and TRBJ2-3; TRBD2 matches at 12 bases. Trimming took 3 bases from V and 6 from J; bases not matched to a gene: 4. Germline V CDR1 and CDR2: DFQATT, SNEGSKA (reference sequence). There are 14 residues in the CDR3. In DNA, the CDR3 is TGCAGTGCTAGGCGACTAGCGGGGGCGGATACGCAGTATTTT. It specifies CSARRLAGADTQYF.

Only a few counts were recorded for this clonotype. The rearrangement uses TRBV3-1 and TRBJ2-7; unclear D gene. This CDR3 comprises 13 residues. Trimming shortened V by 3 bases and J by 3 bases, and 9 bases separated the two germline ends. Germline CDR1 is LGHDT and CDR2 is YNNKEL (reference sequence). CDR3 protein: CASSQRSVYEQYF. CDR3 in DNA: TGTGCCAGCAGCCAGCGGTCAGTCTACGAGCAGTACTTC.

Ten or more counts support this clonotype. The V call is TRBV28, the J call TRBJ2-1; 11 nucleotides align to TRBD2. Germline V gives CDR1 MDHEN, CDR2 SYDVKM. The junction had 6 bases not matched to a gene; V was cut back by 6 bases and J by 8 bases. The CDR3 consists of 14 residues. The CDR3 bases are TGTGCCAGCAGCCTAGCGGGAGGTAACTATGAGCAGTTCTTC. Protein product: CASSLAGGNYEQFF.

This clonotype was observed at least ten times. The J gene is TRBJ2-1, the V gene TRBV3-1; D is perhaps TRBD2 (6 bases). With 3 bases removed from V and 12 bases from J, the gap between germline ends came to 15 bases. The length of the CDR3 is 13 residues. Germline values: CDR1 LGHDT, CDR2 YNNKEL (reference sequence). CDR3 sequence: CASSHPGSGPQFF. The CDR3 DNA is TGTGCCAGCAGCCACCCCGGGAGCGGGCCGCAGTTCTTC.